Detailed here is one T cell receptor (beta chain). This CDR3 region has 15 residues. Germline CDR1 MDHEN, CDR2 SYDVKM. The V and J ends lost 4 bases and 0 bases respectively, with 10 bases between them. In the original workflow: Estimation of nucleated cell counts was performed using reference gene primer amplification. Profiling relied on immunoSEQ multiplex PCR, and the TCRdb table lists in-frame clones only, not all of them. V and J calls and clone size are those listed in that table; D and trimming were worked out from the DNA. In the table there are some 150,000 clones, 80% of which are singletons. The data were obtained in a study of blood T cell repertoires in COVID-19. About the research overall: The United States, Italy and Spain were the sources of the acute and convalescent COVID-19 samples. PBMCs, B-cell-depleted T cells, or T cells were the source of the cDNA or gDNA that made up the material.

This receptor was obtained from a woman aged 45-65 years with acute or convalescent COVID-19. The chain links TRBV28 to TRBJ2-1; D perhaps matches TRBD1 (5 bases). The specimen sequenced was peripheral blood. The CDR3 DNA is TGTGCCAGCAGTTCGATACAGGTCTCCTACAATGAGCAGTTCTTC. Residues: CASSSIQVSYNEQFF. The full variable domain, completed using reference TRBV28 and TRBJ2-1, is DVKVTQSSRYLVKRTGEKVFLECVQDMDHENMFWYRQDPGLGLRLIYFSYDVKMKEKGDIPEGYSVSREKKERFSLILESASTNQTSMYLCASSSIQVSYNEQFFGPGTRLTVL.